These 10 T cell receptor beta chains came from one sample sequenced in a study of blood T cell repertoires in COVID-19. The assay was immunoSEQ multiplex PCR, and TCRdb's table has in-frame clones only and misses some. Of roughly 230,000 clones listed, around 80% are singletons. Material: peripheral blood. These receptors were taken from an elderly woman with COVID-19, enrolled during active disease.

The rearrangement joins TRBV6-5 to TRBJ1-4, with TRBD1 as a possible D gene (6 bases). The CDR3 is 14 residues long. CDR1 is MNHEY and CDR2 is SVGAGI in the germline V gene. The V gene lost 0 bases and the J gene lost 7 bases, with 9 bases spanning the gap. The CDR3 is CASSYSGGREKLFF. DNA of the CDR3: TGTGCCAGCAGTTACTCAGGGGGTCGTGAAAAACTGTTTTTT.

V usage is TRBV6-5 and J usage is TRBJ1-2; 7 bases line up with TRBD1. CDR1 is MNHEY, CDR2 SVGAGI, per germline. This CDR3 comprises 13 residues. Trimming at V came to 6 bases and at J to 8 bases, leaving 9 bases not matched to a gene. The CDR3 region has the DNA TGTGCCAGCAGGTGGGACAGCTCAACCGGCTACACCTTC. This gives the protein CASRWDSSTGYTF.

This clone was recorded a few times. This sequence joins TRBV25-1 and TRBJ2-3; the D gene is possibly TRBD1 (5 bases). V was clipped by 0 bases and J by 10 bases, with 14 bases between them. CDR3 length: 14 amino acids. Germline V gene sequence: CDR1 MGHDK, CDR2 SYGVNS. The CDR3: CASSEYVGQGAQYF. For the CDR3, the DNA is TGTGCCAGCAGTGAATACGTTGGCCAGGGTGCGCAGTATTTT.

The J gene is TRBJ2-3, the V gene TRBV5-1; tentatively, D is TRBD2 (5 bases). Germline assignment: CDR1 SGHRS and CDR2 YFSETQ. The CDR3 is made up of 16 amino acids. V shed 4 bases and J shed 3 bases, with 18 bases lying between them. This CDR3 is CASSSTNPGVTDTQYF. As DNA, the CDR3 is TGCGCCAGCAGCAGTACCAACCCCGGGGTGACAGATACGCAGTATTTT.

V is TRBV5-5 and J is TRBJ2-5; TRBD1 is a possible D gene (5 bases). CDR1 SGHKS and CDR2 YYEKEE come from the germline V gene (reference sequence). This CDR3 has 14 amino acids. The V end was cut by 7 bases, the J end by 3 bases, with 16 bases between. CDR3 residues: CASGRGKAEETQYF. The CDR3 DNA sequence: TGTGCCAGCGGTAGGGGTAAAGCCGAAGAGACCCAGTACTTC.

This clone was counted once. CDR3 residues: CASSDVWQGSGNTIYF. CDR3 DNA sequence: TGTGCCAGCAGTGATGTTTGGCAGGGCTCTGGAAACACCATATATTTT. This chain uses TRBV2 with TRBJ1-3; TRBD1 is a possible D gene (5 bases). V was pared by 3 bases and J by 0 bases, with 12 bases between. The CDR3 has 16 amino acids. Germline V lookup: CDR1 SNHLY, CDR2 FYNNEI. Full variable domain (rest looked up from reference TRBV2 and TRBJ1-3): EPEVTQTPSHQVTQMGQEVILRCVPISNHLYFYWYRQILGQKVEFLVSFYNNEISEKSEIFDDQFSVERPDGSNFTLKIRSTKLEDSAMYFCASSDVWQGSGNTIYFGEGSWLTVV.

This clone was counted a few times. The genes are TRBV2 and TRBJ1-2; 9 bases align to TRBD1. Germline V gene data show CDR1 as SNHLY and CDR2 as FYNNEI. CDR3 size: 14 residues. Unmatched junction bases numbered 6, after V lost 6 bases and J lost 4 bases. Here the CDR3 DNA reads TGTGCCAGCAGCACCGGGACAGGGAGCTATGGCTACACCTTC. Amino acid sequence: CASSTGTGSYGYTF.

This clone is a singleton in its sample. The chain has TRBV4-2 and TRBJ2-3; TRBD2 is a possible D gene (6 bases). CDR3 length equals 14 residues. Germline loops: CDR1 LGHNA, CDR2 YNFKEQ. V gave up 5 bases and J gave up 6 bases, with 15 bases separating them. CDR3 sequence: CASSEGAGWDTQYF. In DNA, the CDR3 is TGTGCCAGCAGCGAAGGAGCGGGCTGGGATACGCAGTATTTT.

The chain couples TRBV3-1 (or the pseudogene TRBV3-2) to TRBJ1-1; D gene unclear. CDR1 and CDR2 (germline): LGHDT, YNNKEL (reference sequence). The CDR3 is 13 residues long. Trimming removed 3 bases at V and 3 bases at J, with 8 bases between. The CDR3 DNA is TGTGCCAGCAGCCACTCGGTGGACACTGAAGCTTTCTTT. Its protein is CASSHSVDTEAFF.

The chain employs TRBV16 and TRBJ2-1, with D unresolved. Deletions cut 3 bases from V and 7 bases from J, with 10 bases between. The CDR3 length is 13 residues. The germline V gene has CDR1 KGHSY and CDR2 FQNENV. The CDR3 is CASSQPTPNEQFF. The CDR3, as DNA: TGTGCCAGCAGCCAGCCGACACCTAATGAGCAGTTCTTC.